These 11 T cell receptor beta chains share one sample of origin, sequenced in a study of cytomegalovirus exposure and HLA in healthy donors. Researchers ran the PCR with 60 Vbeta and 13 Jbeta primers. Libraries were prepared by immunoSEQ multiplex PCR; TCRdb keeps only in-frame clonotypes and omits some of them. Among around 150,000 clones listed, about three fifths were seen once. The material sequenced was PBMCs. These receptor sequences come from a woman aged 55 to 70 in good health and CMV-seropositive.

This chain joins TRBV2 and TRBJ2-7; D is unresolved. CDR1 is SNHLY, CDR2 FYNNEI, per germline. This CDR3 is 11 amino acids long. The V and J ends lost 7 bases and 3 bases respectively, with 7 bases between them. The CDR3 nucleotides are TGTGCCAGCACTTTAGTCTACGAGCAGTACTTC. This gives the protein CASTLVYEQYF.

The genes are TRBV7-9 and TRBJ2-7; 8 bases fit TRBD2. Per germline, CDR1 SEHNR and CDR2 FQNEAQ (reference sequence). V was clipped by 1 base and J by 2 bases; unmatched bases: 4. The CDR3 contains 15 residues. The CDR3 DNA reads TGTGCCAGCAGCTTAGGCACTAGCGGCCCCTACGAGCAGTACTTC. Its translation is CASSLGTSGPYEQYF. Complete variable domain (other parts from reference TRBV7-9 and TRBJ2-7): DTGVSQNPRHKITKRGQNVTFRCDPISEHNRLYWYRQTLGQGPEFLTYFQNEAQLEKSRLLSDRFSAERPKGSFSTLEIQRTEQGDSAMYLCASSLGTSGPYEQYFGPGTRLTVT.

This clone has only a few counts. Here the CDR3 DNA reads TGTGCCAGCAGTTACGGAGGGAACAATGAGCAGTTCTTC. Translating gives CASSYGGNNEQFF. The chain recombines TRBV6-5 with TRBJ2-1; D is perhaps TRBD2 (6 bases). Trimming pared 2 bases from V and 5 bases from J, leaving 7 bases between. The CDR3 loop spans 13 amino acids. Germline lookup yields CDR1 MNHEY and CDR2 SVGAGI.

The CDR3 DNA sequence: TGCGCCAGCAGCTTTGGAACGACAGGGGGTTCCGGGGAGCTGTTTTTT. It codes for CASSFGTTGGSGELFF. The chain employs TRBV5-1 and TRBJ2-2, with 9 bases identical to TRBD1. Germline V gene lookup returns CDR1 SGHRS and CDR2 YFSETQ. The CDR3 is made up of 16 amino acids. V gave up 2 bases and J gave up 6 bases; unmatched junction bases: 8.

On this clone itself: Other DNA sequences of this sample code for an identical CDR3. The gene calls are TRBV5-1 and TRBJ2-3; no definite D call. V shed 0 bases and J shed 0 bases, with 2 bases lying between them. The CDR3 spans 13 residues. CDR1 and CDR2 from the germline V gene are SGHRS and YFSETQ. The CDR3 loop reads CASSLASTDTQYF. The CDR3 nucleotides read TGCGCCAGCAGCTTGGCTAGCACAGATACGCAGTATTTT. Variable domain in full (rest from reference TRBV5-1 and TRBJ2-3): KAGVTQTPRYLIKTRGQQVTLSCSPISGHRSVSWYQQTPGQGLQFLFEYFSETQRNKGNFPGRFSGRQFSNSRSEMNVSTLELGDSALYLCASSLASTDTQYFGPGTRLTVL.

The V call is TRBV14, the J call TRBJ2-5; 7 nucleotides agree with TRBD1. The CDR3 is made up of 15 amino acids. From germline, CDR1 is SGHDN and CDR2 FVKESK. Trimming took 0 bases from V and 4 from J; bases not matched to a gene: 5. The CDR3 region has the DNA TGTGCCAGCAGCCAAGATATGGCAGGGGGAGAGACCCAGTACTTC. This codes for CASSQDMAGGETQYF.

The V call is TRBV18, the J call TRBJ2-1, with TRBD2 identical over 10 bases. The trim removed 3 bases at V and 4 bases at J, leaving 6 bases unmatched. Germline CDR1 reads KGHSH; CDR2 reads LQKENI. CDR3 size: 16 residues. The CDR3 is CASSPGAGGTYNEQFF. The DNA for the CDR3 is TGTGCCAGCTCACCGGGAGCGGGAGGGACTTACAATGAGCAGTTCTTC.

The V gene is TRBV4-2, the J gene TRBJ2-2, with 7 bases that match TRBD1. The CDR3 runs to 13 residues. Germline assignment: CDR1 LGHNA and CDR2 YNFKEQ. V trimming: 4 bases; J trimming: 6 bases; junction bases outside the gene matches: 2. CDR3 amino acids: CASSPGGPGELFF. CDR3 in DNA: TGTGCCAGCAGCCCAGGGGGTCCCGGGGAGCTGTTTTTT.

J is TRBJ1-1 and V is TRBV29-1; possible D gene TRBD1, 5 bases. Trimming shortened V by 1 base and J by 1 base, and 16 bases separated the two germline ends. The CDR3 is made up of 16 amino acids. The germline CDR1 and CDR2 sequences are SQVTM and ANQGSEA. The CDR3 region has the DNA TGCAGCGTTGAAGGTGGGGGGGAGATATGGAACACTGAAGCTTTCTTT. It translates to CSVEGGGEIWNTEAFF. The full variable domain, completed using reference TRBV29-1 and TRBJ1-1, is SAVISQKPSRDICQRGTSLTIQCQVDSQVTMMFWYRQQPGQSLTLIATANQGSEATYESGFVIDKFPISRPNLTFSTLTVSNMSPEDSSIYLCSVEGGGEIWNTEAFFGQGTRLTVV.

The chain has TRBV27 and TRBJ2-7; 10 bases map to TRBD2. V lost 5 bases, J lost 6 bases, and 7 bases stayed unmatched. The germline CDR1 and CDR2 sequences are MNHEY and SMNVEV (reference sequence). The CDR3 loop spans 14 amino acids. The CDR3 region is CASSPLAGAREQYF. In DNA, the CDR3 is TGTGCCAGCAGTCCGCTAGCGGGAGCCCGCGAGCAGTACTTC.

The sample holds a few counts of this clone. DNA of the CDR3: TGTGCCAGCAGCTTCCAGGGTTTTCAGCCCCAGCATTTT. Its protein is CASSFQGFQPQHF. This chain joins TRBV7-8 and TRBJ1-5; D may be TRBD1 (5 bases). Germline CDR1 and CDR2: SGHVS and FQNEAQ. V lost 3 bases and J 6 bases, leaving 9 bases between the germline ends. The CDR3 spans 13 residues.